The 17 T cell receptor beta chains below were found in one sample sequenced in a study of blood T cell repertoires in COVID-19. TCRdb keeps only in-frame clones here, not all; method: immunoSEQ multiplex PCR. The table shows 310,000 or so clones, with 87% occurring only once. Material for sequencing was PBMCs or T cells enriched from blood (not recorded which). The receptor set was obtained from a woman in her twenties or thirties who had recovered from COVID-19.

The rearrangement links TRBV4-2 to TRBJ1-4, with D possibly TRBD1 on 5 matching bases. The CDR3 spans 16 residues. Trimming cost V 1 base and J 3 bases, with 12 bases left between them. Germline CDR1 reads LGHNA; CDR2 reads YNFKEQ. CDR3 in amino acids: CASSQVVGAANEKLFF. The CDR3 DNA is TGTGCCAGCAGCCAAGTTGTAGGGGCGGCTAATGAAAAACTGTTTTTT.

DNA for the CDR3: TGTGCCAGCAGCTTAACAGCTAACTATGGCTACACCTTC. This encodes CASSLTANYGYTF. The J gene is TRBJ1-2, the V gene TRBV7-9; D not resolved. The CDR3 runs 13 residues. Per germline, CDR1 SEHNR and CDR2 FQNEAQ (reference sequence). The ends were cut back, 2 bases at V and 0 bases at J, with 4 bases in the middle.

CDR3 sequence: CASSLGVGTVQPQHF. CDR3 coding DNA: TGTGCCAGCAGCTTAGGTGTTGGGACAGTTCAGCCCCAGCATTTT. The V call is TRBV7-9, the J call TRBJ1-5, with 7 bases lining up with TRBD1. V was clipped by 1 base and J by 6 bases; unmatched bases: 6. CDR1 SEHNR and CDR2 FQNEAQ come from the germline V gene (reference sequence). The CDR3 consists of 15 residues. The variable domain in full, with the rest retrieved from reference TRBV7-9 and TRBJ1-5, is DTGVSQNPRHKITKRGQNVTFRCDPISEHNRLYWYRQTLGQGPEFLTYFQNEAQLEKSRLLSDRFSAERPKGSFSTLEIQRTEQGDSAMYLCASSLGVGTVQPQHFGDGTRLSIL.

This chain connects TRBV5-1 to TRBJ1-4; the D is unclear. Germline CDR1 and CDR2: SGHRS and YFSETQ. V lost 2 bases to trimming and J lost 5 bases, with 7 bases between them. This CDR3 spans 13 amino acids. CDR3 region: CASSFGRNEKLFF. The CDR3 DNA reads TGCGCCAGCAGCTTCGGCAGGAATGAAAAACTGTTTTTT.

In DNA, the CDR3 is TGCGCCAGCAGCTTGAGGACAGGGACCGAGGATACGCAGTATTTT. Protein product: CASSLRTGTEDTQYF. The chain recombines TRBV5-1 with TRBJ2-3; 8 positions match TRBD1. Looked up from germline, CDR1 is SGHRS and CDR2 is YFSETQ. With 1 base clipped from V and 6 bases from J, the junction kept 7 bases outside the gene matches. The CDR3 covers 15 residues.

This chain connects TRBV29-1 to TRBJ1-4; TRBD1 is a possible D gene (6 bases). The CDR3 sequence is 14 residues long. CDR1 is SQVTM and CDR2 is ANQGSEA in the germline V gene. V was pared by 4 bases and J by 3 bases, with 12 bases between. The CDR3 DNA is TGCAGCGTTGGGGGGCGGCAGTCTAATGAAAAACTGTTTTTT. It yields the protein CSVGGRQSNEKLFF. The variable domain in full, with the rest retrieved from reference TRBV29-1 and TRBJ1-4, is SAVISQKPSRDICQRGTSLTIQCQVDSQVTMMFWYRQQPGQSLTLIATANQGSEATYESGFVIDKFPISRPNLTFSTLTVSNMSPEDSSIYLCSVGGRQSNEKLFFGSGTQLSVL.

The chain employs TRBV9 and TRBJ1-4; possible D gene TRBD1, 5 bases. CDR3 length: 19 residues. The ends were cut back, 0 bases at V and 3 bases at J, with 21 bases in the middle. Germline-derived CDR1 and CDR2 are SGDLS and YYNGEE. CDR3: CASSVAYGGVSTANEKLFF. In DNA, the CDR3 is TGTGCCAGCAGCGTAGCGTATGGTGGGGTATCGACAGCTAATGAAAAACTGTTTTTT.

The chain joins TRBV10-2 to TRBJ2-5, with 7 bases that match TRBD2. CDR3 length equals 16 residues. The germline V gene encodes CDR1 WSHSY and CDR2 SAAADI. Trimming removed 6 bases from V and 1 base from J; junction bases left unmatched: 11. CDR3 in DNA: TGCGCCAGCAGCAAGACATCCGGGGGGTTCCAAGAGACCCAGTACTTC. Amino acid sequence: CASSKTSGGFQETQYF.

CDR3 DNA: TGTGCCAGCAGCTTAGAAGTGCGGAGAGGCAGCAATCAGCCCCAGCATTTT. This encodes CASSLEVRRGSNQPQHF. This sequence joins TRBV7-9 and TRBJ1-5; no firm D call. The V gene lost 1 base and the J gene lost 1 base, with 14 bases spanning the gap. Germline lookup yields CDR1 SEHNR and CDR2 FQNEAQ (reference sequence). The CDR3 loop spans 17 amino acids.

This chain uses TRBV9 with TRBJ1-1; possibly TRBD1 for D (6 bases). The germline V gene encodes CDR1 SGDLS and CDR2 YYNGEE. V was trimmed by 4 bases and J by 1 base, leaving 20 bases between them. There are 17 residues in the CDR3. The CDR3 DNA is TGTGCCAGCAGCCCCGGGGGGGCGGGGTGGGGGAACACTGAAGCTTTCTTT. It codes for CASSPGGAGWGNTEAFF.

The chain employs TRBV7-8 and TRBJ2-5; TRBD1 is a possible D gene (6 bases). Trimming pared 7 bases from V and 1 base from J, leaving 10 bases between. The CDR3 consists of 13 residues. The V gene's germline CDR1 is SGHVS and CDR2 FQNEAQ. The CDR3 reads CASTGTLQETQYF. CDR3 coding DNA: TGTGCCAGCACCGGGACACTCCAAGAGACCCAGTACTTC.

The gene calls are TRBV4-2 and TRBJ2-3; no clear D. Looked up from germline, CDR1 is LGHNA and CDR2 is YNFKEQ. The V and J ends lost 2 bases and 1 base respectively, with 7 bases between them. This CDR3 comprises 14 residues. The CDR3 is CASSQSIRTDTQYF. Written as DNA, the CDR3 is TGTGCCAGCAGCCAATCCATTCGCACAGATACGCAGTATTTT.

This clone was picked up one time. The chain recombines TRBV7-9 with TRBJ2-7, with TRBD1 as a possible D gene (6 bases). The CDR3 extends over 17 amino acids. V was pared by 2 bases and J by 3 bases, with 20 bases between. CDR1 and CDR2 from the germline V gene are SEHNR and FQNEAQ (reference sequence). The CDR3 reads CASSLRQVRSFGYEQYF. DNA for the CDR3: TGTGCCAGCAGCTTACGACAGGTTAGGAGCTTTGGCTACGAGCAGTACTTC.

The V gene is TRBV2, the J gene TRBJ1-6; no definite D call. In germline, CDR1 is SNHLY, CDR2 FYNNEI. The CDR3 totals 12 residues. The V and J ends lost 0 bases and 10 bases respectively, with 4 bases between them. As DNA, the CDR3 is TGTGCCAGCAGTGAAGCCCTGTCACCCCTCCACTTT. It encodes CASSEALSPLHF. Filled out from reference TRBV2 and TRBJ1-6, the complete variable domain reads EPEVTQTPSHQVTQMGQEVILRCVPISNHLYFYWYRQILGQKVEFLVSFYNNEISEKSEIFDDQFSVERPDGSNFTLKIRSTKLEDSAMYFCASSEALSPLHFGNGTRLTVT.

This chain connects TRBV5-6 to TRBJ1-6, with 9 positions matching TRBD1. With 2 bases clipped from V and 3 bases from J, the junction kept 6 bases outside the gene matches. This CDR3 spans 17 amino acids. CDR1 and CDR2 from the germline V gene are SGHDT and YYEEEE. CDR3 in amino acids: CASSLSEGQGYNSPLHF. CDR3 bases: TGTGCCAGCAGCTTATCGGAGGGACAGGGCTATAATTCACCCCTCCACTTT.

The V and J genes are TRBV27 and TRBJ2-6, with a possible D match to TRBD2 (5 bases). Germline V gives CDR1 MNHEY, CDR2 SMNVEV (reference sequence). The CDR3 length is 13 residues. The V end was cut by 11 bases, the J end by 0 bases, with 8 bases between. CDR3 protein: CASGVSGANVLTF. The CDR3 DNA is TGTGCCTCCGGGGTCTCTGGGGCCAACGTCCTGACTTTC.

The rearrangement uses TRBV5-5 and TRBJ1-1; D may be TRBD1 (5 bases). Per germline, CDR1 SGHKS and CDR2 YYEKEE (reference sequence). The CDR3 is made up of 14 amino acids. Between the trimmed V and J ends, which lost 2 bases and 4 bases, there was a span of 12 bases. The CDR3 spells CASSFRVRPTEAFF. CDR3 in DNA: TGTGCCAGCAGCTTCAGGGTGCGTCCCACTGAAGCTTTCTTT.